This T cell receptor beta chain comes out of a study of blood T cell repertoires in COVID-19 (dated by TCRdb to 2020 to 2022). Notes on the research overall: Collaborator samples came from the United States, Italy and Spain and covered acute and convalescent phases of COVID-19. Sample metadata almost always included a de-identified subject ID, COVID-19 status, age in years and sex. HLA class I and class II types, where available, came from metadata supplied by the sample provider rather than from assay-based typing. The material from the prospective study consisted of cDNA or gDNA derived from T cells, B-cell-depleted T cells, or PBMCs. A freely available public database, intended as a resource for researchers studying the immune response to SARS-CoV-2, is where the repertoires were released. Samples came from the ongoing ImmuneRACE study (first 160 participants) plus 1,254 subjects from 6 global collaborators. Deeply sampled blood TCRbeta repertoires from subjects exposed to, actively infected with, or recovered from COVID-19 were included in the dataset. Here is what the overall study found, with its caveats: Clinical and demographic metadata were provided uncurated, with the amount varying by source and participant.

Collaborating institutions collected whole blood in K2EDTA tubes following their own protocols. Collaborator samples were shipped for TCRbeta analysis as frozen whole blood, isolated PBMCs, or DNA extracted from either sample type. The trim is 6 bases for V and 0 bases for J, with a gap of 9 bases between the germline ends. CDR3 length: 14 amino acids, cysteine to phenylalanine. Only the CDR3 DNA is retained, 42 bases long and in frame from the first base. The CDR1 and CDR2 encoded by the germline V gene are SNHLY and FYNNEI. The immunoSEQ Assay, a bias-controlled multiplex PCR, was used to amplify TCRbeta CDR3 regions from genomic DNA. As for how the authors treated the data: The number of nucleated cells in each sample was estimated from the amplification of reference gene primers within the assay. To quantify the absolute abundance of each unique TCRbeta CDR3 rearrangement, sequence reads were collapsed and filtered. Productive Simpson clonality was computed per sample as the square root of Simpson's diversity index over productive rearrangements. TCRdb retrieved this table from immuneACCESS and kept in-frame rearrangements only. Not all clones are present; in checked studies, unresolved V genes account for under half, and no reason is known for the remainder. V, J and clone size reflect that table, while D and trimming were determined from the DNA. The sample profile shows about 99,000 clones; roughly 84% of them were found once. Approximately 13% of the sample goes to the ten largest clones.

In regard to this clone: The target of this receptor is not known. Per-base quality was not reported, and no clone a single base away is much larger than it.

The sequence came from a human donor in a cohort sampled during active or convalescent COVID-19. Sequencing input: peripheral blood. Recombination joined TRBV2 with TRBJ1-5; the D gene is not confidently resolved. The nucleotides read TGTGCCAGCAGAAGGGAGAGTAGCAATCAGCCCCAGCATTTT. Translated, it reads CASRRESSNQPQHF.